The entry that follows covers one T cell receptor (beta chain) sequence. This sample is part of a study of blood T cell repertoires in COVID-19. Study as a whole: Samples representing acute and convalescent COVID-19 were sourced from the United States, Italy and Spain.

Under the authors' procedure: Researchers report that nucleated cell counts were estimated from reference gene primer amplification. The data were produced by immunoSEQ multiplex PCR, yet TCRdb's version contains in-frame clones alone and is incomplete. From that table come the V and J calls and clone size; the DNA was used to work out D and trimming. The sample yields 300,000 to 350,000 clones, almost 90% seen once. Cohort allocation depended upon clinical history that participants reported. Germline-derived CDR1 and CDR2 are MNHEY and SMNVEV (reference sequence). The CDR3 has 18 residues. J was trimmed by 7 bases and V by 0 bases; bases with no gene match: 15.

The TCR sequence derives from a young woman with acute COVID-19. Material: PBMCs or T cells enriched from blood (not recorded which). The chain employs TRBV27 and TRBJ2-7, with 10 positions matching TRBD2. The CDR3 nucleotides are TGTGCCAGCAGTTTATCGGGTCCTAGCGGGAGCAGGTCGAGGGAGCAGTACTTC. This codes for CASSLSGPSGSRSREQYF.